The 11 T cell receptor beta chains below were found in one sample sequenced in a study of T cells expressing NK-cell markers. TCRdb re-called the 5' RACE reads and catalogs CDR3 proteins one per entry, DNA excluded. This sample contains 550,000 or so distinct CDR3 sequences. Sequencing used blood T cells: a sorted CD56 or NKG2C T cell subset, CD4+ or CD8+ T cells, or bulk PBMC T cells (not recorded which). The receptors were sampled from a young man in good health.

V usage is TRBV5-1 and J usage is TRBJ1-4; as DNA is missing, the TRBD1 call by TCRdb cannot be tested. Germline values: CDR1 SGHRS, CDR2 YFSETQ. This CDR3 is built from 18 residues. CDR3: CASSLGQGVTATNEKLFF.

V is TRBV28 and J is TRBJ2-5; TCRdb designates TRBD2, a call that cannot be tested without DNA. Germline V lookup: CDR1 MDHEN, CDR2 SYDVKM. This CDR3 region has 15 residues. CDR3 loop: CASSRRTSSQETQYF.

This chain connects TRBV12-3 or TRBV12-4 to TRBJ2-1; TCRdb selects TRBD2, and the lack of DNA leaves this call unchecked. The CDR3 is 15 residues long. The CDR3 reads CASSLGLDYHNEQFF.

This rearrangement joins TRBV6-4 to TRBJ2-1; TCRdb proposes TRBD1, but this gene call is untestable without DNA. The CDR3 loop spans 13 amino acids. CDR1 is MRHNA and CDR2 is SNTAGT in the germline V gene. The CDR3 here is CASSDFQGGWQFF.

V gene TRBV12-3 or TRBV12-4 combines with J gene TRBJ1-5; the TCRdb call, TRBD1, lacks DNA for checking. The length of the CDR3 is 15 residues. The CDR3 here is CASQTRAGSNQPQHF.

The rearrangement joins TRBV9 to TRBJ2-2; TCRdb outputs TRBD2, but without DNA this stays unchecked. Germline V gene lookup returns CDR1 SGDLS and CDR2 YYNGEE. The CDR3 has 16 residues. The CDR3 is CASSVVAGRTTGELFF.

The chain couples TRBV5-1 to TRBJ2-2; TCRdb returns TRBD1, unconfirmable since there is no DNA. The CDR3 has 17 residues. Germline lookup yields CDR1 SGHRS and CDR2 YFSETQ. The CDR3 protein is CASSQPGQAANTGELFF.

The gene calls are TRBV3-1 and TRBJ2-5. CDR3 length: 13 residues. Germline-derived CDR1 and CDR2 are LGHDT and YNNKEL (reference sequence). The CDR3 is CASSQSNSETQYF.

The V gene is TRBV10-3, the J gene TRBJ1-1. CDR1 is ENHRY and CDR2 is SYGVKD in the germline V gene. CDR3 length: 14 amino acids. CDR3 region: CAISESTVNTEAFF.

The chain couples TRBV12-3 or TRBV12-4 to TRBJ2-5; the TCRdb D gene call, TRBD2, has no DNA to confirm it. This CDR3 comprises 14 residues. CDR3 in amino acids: CASSRSGTLGTQYF.

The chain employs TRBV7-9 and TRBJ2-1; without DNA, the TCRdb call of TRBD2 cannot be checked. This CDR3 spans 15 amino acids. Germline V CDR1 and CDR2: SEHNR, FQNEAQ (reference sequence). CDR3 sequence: CASSLSAGPYNEQFF.